This T cell receptor (beta chain) emerged from a study of blood T cell repertoires in COVID-19. The CDR3 length is 16 residues. CDR1 and CDR2 (germline): MDHEN, SYDVKM. The V end was cut by 4 bases, the J end by 0 bases, with 12 bases between. Only in-frame clones appear in the TCRdb table, and some are missing; sequencing was by immunoSEQ multiplex PCR. The sample yields over 120,000 clones, 80% to 85% seen once. V usage is TRBV28 and J usage is TRBJ1-4, with D tentatively TRBD1 (6 bases). The receptor was derived from a human donor in a cohort sampled during active COVID-19. The source material was peripheral blood. CDR3 sequence: CASSSTTGTTNEKLFF. As DNA, the CDR3 is TGTGCCAGCAGTTCGACCACAGGGACAACTAATGAAAAACTGTTTTTT.